The rows below give T cell receptor beta chains drawn from one sample of a study of long-term antiretroviral therapy in people with HIV. The table came from immunoSEQ multiplex PCR; TCRdb's copy has only in-frame clones and leaves some out. This table has around 43,000 clones, 94% appearing once. This specimen was unsorted PBMCs, taken roughly 9.4 years after starting antiretroviral therapy. These receptors originate from a man aged 25-45 years with HIV. CDR3s include the opening cysteine and the closing phenylalanine or tryptophan. A D gene is named only where the DNA matches it firmly. Clone size, where shown, is once, few, many, or a class for clones that have expanded.

clone_size	v_call	j_call	d_call	cdr3_nt	cdr3_aa
-	TRBV2	TRBJ1-1	-	TGTGCCAGCAGAATCGACCGTGGGTGGACTGAAGCTTTCTTT	CASRIDRGWTEAFF
-	TRBV6-5	TRBJ1-1	-	TGTGCCAGCAGTTACTCGACAGTTTCGAACACTGAAGCTTTCTTT	CASSYSTVSNTEAFF
-	TRBV7-9	TRBJ2-7	-	TGTGCCAGCAGCTTAGAGGTTAGGGTGGACTACGAGCAGTACTTC	CASSLEVRVDYEQYF
-	TRBV19	TRBJ1-1	-	TGTGCCAGTAGTACGACTGGATACACTGAAGCTTTCTTT	CASSTTGYTEAFF
-	TRBV4-2	TRBJ1-2	-	TGTGCCAGCAGCCACCCCGCCGGCCCGGATGGCTACACCTTC	CASSHPAGPDGYTF
once	TRBV2	TRBJ1-1	-	TGTGCCAGCTATGGAAGCAGGGTGGAGAACACTGAAGCTTTCTTT	CASYGSRVENTEAFF
-	TRBV6-5	TRBJ1-6	TRBD1	TGTGCCACCCGACAGGGGGAGGGAGGGGGTTCACCCCTCCACTTT	CATRQGEGGGSPLHF
-	TRBV6-5	TRBJ2-5	TRBD1	TGTGCCAGCAGTTACAGCAGGGGGCAAGAGACCCAGTACTTC	CASSYSRGQETQYF
-	TRBV7-9	TRBJ1-5	-	TGTGCCAGCAGCTTAGTCCGAAGGGACTTAGCAAAGAGGCCCCAGCATTTT	CASSLVRRDLAKRPQHF
-	TRBV5-1	TRBJ2-5	TRBD1	TGCGCCAGCAGCTTGACCGGGACAGGGAAAGAGACCCAGTACTTC	CASSLTGTGKETQYF
-	TRBV5-4	TRBJ1-5	-	TGTGCCAGCAGCTTGGCAGGCGGCAATCAGCCCCAGCATTTT	CASSLAGGNQPQHF
-	TRBV19	TRBJ2-5	-	TGTGCCAGTAGTATAGAAGGAGGACCAGGGGAGACCCAGTACTTC	CASSIEGGPGETQYF
few	TRBV6-1	TRBJ1-6	-	TGTGCCAGCAGCCAGAGAACAGCGCAGAATTCACCCCTCCACTTT	CASSQRTAQNSPLHF
-	TRBV30	TRBJ1-1	-	TGTGCCTGGATACGGGGGCCTGAAGCTTTCTTT	CAWIRGPEAFF
-	TRBV2	TRBJ2-2	-	TGTGCCAGCGGAAAACTAGTTAACGGGGAGCTGTTTTTT	CASGKLVNGELFF
-	TRBV5-1	TRBJ1-6	-	TGCGCCAGCAGCTTGAACGGGGAAGAAAATTCACCCCTCCACTTT	CASSLNGEENSPLHF
once	TRBV9	TRBJ2-1	-	TGTGCCAGCAGCGTAGACAATAATGAGCAGTTCTTC	CASSVDNNEQFF
-	TRBV18	TRBJ2-5	-	TGTGCCAGCTCCACAGGGCGGCAGGAGACCCAGTACTTC	CASSTGRQETQYF
-	TRBV5-1	TRBJ2-3	-	TGCGCCAGCAGCCTAAAGCCGGGGGGCAGCACAGATACGCAGTATTTT	CASSLKPGGSTDTQYF
-	TRBV11-2	TRBJ1-2	-	TGTGCCAGCAGCTTAGACCTGGACAGCGGCTATGGCTACACCTTC	CASSLDLDSGYGYTF
-	TRBV5-6	TRBJ2-5	TRBD1	TGTGCCAGCAGCTTAAGCCAGGGGGCGCCTGAGACCCAGTACTTC	CASSLSQGAPETQYF
-	TRBV6-5	TRBJ1-2	TRBD1	TGTGCCAGCAGTTACACAGGGGGCAGTGGCTACACCTTC	CASSYTGGSGYTF
-	TRBV4-1	TRBJ1-2	-	TGCGCCAGCAGCCCCCCCGGGGGAAATTATGGCTACACCTTC	CASSPPGGNYGYTF
once	TRBV7-9	TRBJ1-4	TRBD1	TGTGCCAGCAGCTTCGGACAGGGTGCAACTAATGAAAAACTGTTTTTT	CASSFGQGATNEKLFF
-	TRBV7-3	TRBJ1-1	-	TGTGCCAGCAGCCCCCTAGGAGGGGCCAATGAAGCTTTCTTT	CASSPLGGANEAFF
-	TRBV4-2	TRBJ1-1	-	TGTGCCAGCAGCCAGGGGGACCTGGGAGACACTGAAGCTTTCTTT	CASSQGDLGDTEAFF
-	TRBV29-1	TRBJ2-5	TRBD2	TGCAGCGGCATGGGACTACAAGAGACCCAGTACTTC	CSGMGLQETQYF
-	TRBV6-5	TRBJ2-5	-	TGTGCCAGCAGTTCTGCGACAACCGGAGAGACCCAGTACTTC	CASSSATTGETQYF
-	TRBV10-3	TRBJ1-2	TRBD1	TGTGCCATCAGTGATAAACAGGGGAGTTTTGGCTACACCTTC	CAISDKQGSFGYTF
-	TRBV5-4	TRBJ1-4	-	TGTGCCAGCGGCCATGGGGGCGCAGGTGAAAAACTGTTTTTT	CASGHGGAGEKLFF
-	TRBV19	TRBJ1-5	-	TGTGCCAGTAGTGCTTCCTTCAATCAGCCCCAGCATTTT	CASSASFNQPQHF
-	TRBV7-9	TRBJ1-1	-	TGTGCCAGCAGTCAAAGTTCCAACACTGAAGCTTTCTTT	CASSQSSNTEAFF
-	TRBV5-5	TRBJ1-1	TRBD1	TGTGCCAGCAGCTTTCAGGGGGACACTGAAGCTTTCTTT	CASSFQGDTEAFF
-	TRBV6-1	TRBJ2-3	TRBD2	TGTGCCAGCAGTGAAAGCCCGGGGGGGAGCACAGATACGCAGTATTTT	CASSESPGGSTDTQYF
-	TRBV11-2	TRBJ2-7	-	TGTGCCAGCAGCTTAGCTGGGGGACCAAATAGGCTGTACTTC	CASSLAGGPNRLYF
-	TRBV18	TRBJ1-4	-	TGTGCCAGCTCAACCATACGTGAGGGGCCTGAAAAACTGTTTTTT	CASSTIREGPEKLFF
-	TRBV19	TRBJ1-2	-	TGTGCCAGTAGTCTCCCGGAGACCTATGGCTACACCTTC	CASSLPETYGYTF
-	TRBV5-4	TRBJ2-1	-	TGTGCCAGCGGTGGGCAAAATGGAGACAATGAGCAGTTCTTC	CASGGQNGDNEQFF
-	TRBV28	TRBJ1-2	-	TGTGCCAGCAGTTTACGGTTGGGGGAGAGAGCTAACTATGGCTACACCTTC	CASSLRLGERANYGYTF
-	TRBV19	TRBJ2-3	TRBD2	TGTGCCAGTAGTATAGGGGGACTAGCGGGGGTTTCAGATACGCAGTATTTT	CASSIGGLAGVSDTQYF
-	TRBV2	TRBJ1-4	-	TGTGCCAGCAGGACCGGACCTCTGAATGAAAAACTGTTTTTT	CASRTGPLNEKLFF
-	TRBV7-9	TRBJ1-5	-	TGTGCCAGCAGCTCCGGATCTAGAAATCAGCCCCAGCATTTT	CASSSGSRNQPQHF
-	TRBV7-9	TRBJ1-5	-	TGTGCCAGCAGCTTGTCCGATGTGAGCCAGCCCCAGCATTTT	CASSLSDVSQPQHF
once	TRBV28	TRBJ1-2	TRBD1	TGTGCCAGCAGTTTATACCGGGACAGGTGGGACGGCTACACCTTC	CASSLYRDRWDGYTF
-	TRBV6-5	TRBJ2-3	-	TGTGCCAGCAGTTACAGGGGATGGGGCACAGATACGCAGTATTTT	CASSYRGWGTDTQYF
-	TRBV6-5	TRBJ2-1	TRBD1	TGTGTCAGCATCGGCCAGGGGACAGACAATGAGCAGTTCTTC	CVSIGQGTDNEQFF
-	TRBV5-1	TRBJ2-3	-	TGCGCCAGCAGCTTAGCCGCCCAGATCACAGATACGCAGTATTTT	CASSLAAQITDTQYF
once	TRBV7-8	TRBJ1-1	-	TGTGCCAGCAGCGTAGTTGGTACCGCTGAAGCTTTCTTT	CASSVVGTAEAFF
-	TRBV28	TRBJ1-5	-	TGTGCCAGCAGTTTTGCGTCTCAGTATATGCCCCAGCATTTT	CASSFASQYMPQHF
-	TRBV7-9	TRBJ1-1	-	TGTGCCAGCAGCAGAGATACGAACACTGAAGCTTTCTTT	CASSRDTNTEAFF
-	TRBV7-2	TRBJ2-3	TRBD2	TGTGCCAGCAGCACCCGACTAGCGGGGCTTGGCACAGATACGCAGTATTTT	CASSTRLAGLGTDTQYF
-	TRBV5-7	TRBJ2-7	TRBD2	TGTGCCAGCAGCTCCCACCTCCCGGGACTAGCGTACTACGAGCAGTACTTC	CASSSHLPGLAYYEQYF
-	TRBV18	TRBJ1-6	-	TGTGCCAGCTCACCACCAGCTTATTCACCCCTCCACTTT	CASSPPAYSPLHF
-	TRBV27	TRBJ2-2	-	TGTGCCAGCAGTTTAATCCAGAGTGGAACCGGGGAGCTGTTTTTT	CASSLIQSGTGELFF
-	TRBV30	TRBJ1-1	-	TGTGCCTGGAGTGTGGGTCCCGAAGCTTTCTTT	CAWSVGPEAFF